This record concerns one T cell receptor beta chain sequence. The CDR3 runs 17 residues. V lost 2 bases, J lost 3 bases, and 8 bases stayed unmatched. The germline CDR1 and CDR2 sequences are MNHNS and SASEGT. The record originates from a study of blood T cell repertoires in COVID-19. Study summary: COVID-19 samples collected from the United States, Italy and Spain covered acute and convalescent phases. The cDNA or gDNA used as material had been derived from T cells, B-cell-depleted T cells, or PBMCs.

As originally analysed: Cell counts per sample came from amplifying reference gene primers. TCRdb's table, derived via immunoSEQ multiplex PCR, lists solely in-frame clones and lacks some. That table supplies the V and J calls and clone size; D and trimming were determined from the DNA. The sample contains about 73,000 clones, roughly nine tenths of which appear only once. The sequence was obtained from a man at least 80 years old with acute or convalescent COVID-19. The rearrangement uses TRBV6-1 and TRBJ1-3, with 9 nucleotides matching TRBD1. Sequenced input: peripheral blood. In DNA form, the CDR3 reads TGTGCCAGCAGTGAAAGAGGGACAGGGACCTTTGGAAACACCATATATTTT. Protein sequence: CASSERGTGTFGNTIYF.